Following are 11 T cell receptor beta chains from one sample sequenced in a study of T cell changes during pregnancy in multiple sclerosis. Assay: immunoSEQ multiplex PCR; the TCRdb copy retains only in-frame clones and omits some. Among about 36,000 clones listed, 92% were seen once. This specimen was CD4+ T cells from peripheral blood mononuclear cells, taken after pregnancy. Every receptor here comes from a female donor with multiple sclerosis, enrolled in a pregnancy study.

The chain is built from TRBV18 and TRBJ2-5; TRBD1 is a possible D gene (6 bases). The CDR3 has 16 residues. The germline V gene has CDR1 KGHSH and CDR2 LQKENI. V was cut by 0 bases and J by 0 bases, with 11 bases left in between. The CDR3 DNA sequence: TGTGCCAGCTCACCACCGGACAGTTGGTACCAAGAGACCCAGTACTTC. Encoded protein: CASSPPDSWYQETQYF. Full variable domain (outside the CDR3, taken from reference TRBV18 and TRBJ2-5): NAGVMQNPRHLVRRRGQEARLRCSPMKGHSHVYWYRQLPEEGLKFMVYLQKENIIDESGMPKERFSAEFPKEGPSILRIQQVVRGDSAAYFCASSPPDSWYQETQYFGPGTRLLVL.

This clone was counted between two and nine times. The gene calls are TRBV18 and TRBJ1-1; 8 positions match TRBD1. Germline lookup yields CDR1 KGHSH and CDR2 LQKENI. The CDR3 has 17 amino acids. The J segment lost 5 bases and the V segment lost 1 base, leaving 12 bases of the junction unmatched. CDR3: CASSPLLQGAGITEAFF. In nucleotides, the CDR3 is TGTGCCAGCTCACCACTCCTCCAGGGGGCCGGGATAACTGAAGCTTTCTTT.

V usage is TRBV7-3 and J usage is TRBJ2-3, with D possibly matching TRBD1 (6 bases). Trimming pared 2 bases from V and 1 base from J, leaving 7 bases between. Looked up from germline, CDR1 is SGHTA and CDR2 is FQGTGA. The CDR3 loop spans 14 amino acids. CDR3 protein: CASSLPGGTDTQYF. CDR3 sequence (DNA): TGTGCCAGCAGCTTACCAGGGGGCACAGATACGCAGTATTTT.

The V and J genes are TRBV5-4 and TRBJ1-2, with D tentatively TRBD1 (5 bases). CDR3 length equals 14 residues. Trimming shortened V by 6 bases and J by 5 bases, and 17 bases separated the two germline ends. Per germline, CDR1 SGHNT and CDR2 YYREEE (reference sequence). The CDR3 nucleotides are TGTGCCAGCAAAGGATGGGGGGAGAGGTATGGCTACACCTTC. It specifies CASKGWGERYGYTF.

The DNA of the CDR3 is TGTGCCAGCAGCTTGCCGGGACAGGGGCAAGAGACCCAGTACTTC. It encodes CASSLPGQGQETQYF. This chain uses TRBV5-4 with TRBJ2-5; 10 bases line up with TRBD1. CDR1 and CDR2 (germline): SGHNT, YYREEE (reference sequence). CDR3 size: 15 residues. V was clipped by 1 base and J by 2 bases; unmatched bases: 2. Full variable domain (remainder filled in from reference TRBV5-4 and TRBJ2-5): ETGVTQSPTHLIKTRGQQVTLRCSSQSGHNTVSWYQQALGQGPQFIFQYYREEENGRGNFPPRFSGLQFPNYSSELNVNALELDDSALYLCASSLPGQGQETQYFGPGTRLLVL.

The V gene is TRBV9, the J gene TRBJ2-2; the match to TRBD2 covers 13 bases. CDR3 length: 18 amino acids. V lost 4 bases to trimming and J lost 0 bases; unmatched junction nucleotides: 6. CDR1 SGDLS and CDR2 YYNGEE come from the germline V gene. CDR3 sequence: CASSFTSGGAANTGELFF. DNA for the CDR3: TGTGCCAGCAGCTTTACTAGCGGGGGGGCCGCGAACACCGGGGAGCTGTTTTTT. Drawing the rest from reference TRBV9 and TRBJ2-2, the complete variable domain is DSGVTQTPKHLITATGQRVTLRCSPRSGDLSVYWYQQSLDQGLQFLIQYYNGEERAKGNILERFSAQQFPDLHSELNLSSLELGDSALYFCASSFTSGGAANTGELFFGEGSRLTVL.

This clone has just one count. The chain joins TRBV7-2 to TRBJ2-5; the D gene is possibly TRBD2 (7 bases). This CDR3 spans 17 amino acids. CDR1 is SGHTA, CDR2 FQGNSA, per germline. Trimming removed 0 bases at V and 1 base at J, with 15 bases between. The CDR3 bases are TGTGCCAGCAGCTTAGCGCGCGGCGGGGGCGTCCAAGAGACCCAGTACTTC. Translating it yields CASSLARGGGVQETQYF. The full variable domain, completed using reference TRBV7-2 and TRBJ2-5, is GAGVSQSPSNKVTEKGKDVELRCDPISGHTALYWYRQSLGQGLEFLIYFQGNSAPDKSGLPSDRFSAERTGGSVSTLTIQRTQQEDSAVYLCASSLARGGGVQETQYFGPGTRLLVL.

This CDR3 is CASSPPGATNEKLFF. Here the CDR3 DNA reads TGTGCCAGCAGCCCACCGGGTGCGACTAATGAAAAACTGTTTTTT. The rearrangement links TRBV5-7 to TRBJ1-4; D gene uncertain. TRBV5-7 is an ORF for which the function is uncertain. V was cut by 4 bases and J by 2 bases, with 12 bases left in between. The CDR3 length is 15 residues.

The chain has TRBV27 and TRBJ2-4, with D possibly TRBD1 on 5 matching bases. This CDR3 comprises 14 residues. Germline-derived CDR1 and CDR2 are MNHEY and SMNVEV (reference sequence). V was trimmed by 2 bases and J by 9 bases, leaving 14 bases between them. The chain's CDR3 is CASSLKKGISIQYF. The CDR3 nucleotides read TGTGCCAGCAGTTTAAAGAAGGGGATAAGCATTCAGTACTTC.

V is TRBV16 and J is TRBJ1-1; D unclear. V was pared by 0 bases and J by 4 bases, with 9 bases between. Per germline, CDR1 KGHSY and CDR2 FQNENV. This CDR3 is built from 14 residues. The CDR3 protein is CASSQSIRGTEAFF. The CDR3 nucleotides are TGTGCCAGCAGCCAATCTATCCGGGGCACTGAAGCTTTCTTT.

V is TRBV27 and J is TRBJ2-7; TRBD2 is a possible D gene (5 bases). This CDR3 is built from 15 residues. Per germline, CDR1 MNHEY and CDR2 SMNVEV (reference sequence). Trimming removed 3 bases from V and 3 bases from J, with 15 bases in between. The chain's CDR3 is CASSFGRAGNYEQYF. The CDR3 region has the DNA TGTGCCAGCAGTTTCGGTCGGGCGGGTAACTACGAGCAGTACTTC.